These 27 T cell receptor beta chains were sequenced from one sample in a study of CDR3 diversity in severe acne. TCRdb reprocessed the PCR reads via MiXCR and lists one record per CDR3 protein. The sample comprises 85,000 to 120,000 distinct CDR3 sequences, under 60% of which are singletons, and roughly 12% rests with the top ten. The sequenced sample was blood. The receptors come from a male donor with acne.

This clonotype came up many times. The V call is TRBV11-2, the J call TRBJ2-5; no reliable D call. The V gene's germline CDR1 is SGHAT and CDR2 FQNNGV. The V and J ends lost 4 bases and 2 bases respectively, with 11 bases between them. This CDR3 region has 14 residues. CDR3 sequence: CASSSLRFQETQYF. CDR3 bases: TGTGCCAGCAGCTCATTACGGTTTCAAGAGACCCAGTACTTC.

As concerns this clonotype: A much more abundant neighbour one base away suggests this may be a read error. No conserved phenylalanine or tryptophan ends this CDR3, so it is likely a read error. The J gene is TRBJ2-1, the V gene TRBV5-1; D uncertain. This CDR3 comprises 14 residues. The germline CDR1 and CDR2 sequences are SGHRS and YFSETQ. The V end was cut by 0 bases, the J end by 1 base, with 5 bases between. CDR3 in amino acids: CASSLGLSYNEQFS. CDR3 nucleotide sequence: TGCGCCAGCAGCTTGGGCCTTTCCTACAATGAGCAGTTCTCC.

J is TRBJ1-1 and V is TRBV28; tentatively, D is TRBD1 (6 bases). This CDR3 contains 13 residues. Germline CDR1 reads MDHEN; CDR2 reads SYDVKM. The V end lost 1 base, the J end lost 5 bases, and 8 bases lay between the germline ends. CDR3 in DNA: TGTGCCAGCAGTTTATTAGGGGGAACTGAAGCTTTCTTT. Amino acid sequence: CASSLLGGTEAFF.

On this clonotype: This may be a read error, as it is one base from a much larger clone. This rearrangement joins TRBV6-6 to TRBJ2-2; 7 bases agree with TRBD1. Germline CDR1 is MNHNY and CDR2 is SVGAGI (reference sequence). The CDR3 runs to 15 residues. V was clipped by 2 bases and J by 3 bases; unmatched bases: 3. The DNA of the CDR3 is TGTGCCAGCAGTTACGCTACAGGGGACACCGGGGAGCTGTTTTTT. Its translation: CASSYATGDTGELFF.

The CDR3 loop reads CASSIDRAAAANEKLFF. CDR3 coding DNA: TGTGCCAGTAGTATTGACAGGGCTGCAGCGGCTAATGAAAAACTGTTTTTT. The rearrangement links TRBV19 to TRBJ1-4, with TRBD1 matching 7 bases. The trim removed 3 bases at V and 3 bases at J, leaving 10 bases unmatched. The germline V gene encodes CDR1 LNHDA and CDR2 SQIVND (reference sequence). The CDR3 has 17 amino acids.

This clonotype has a count of ten or more. The J gene is TRBJ1-2, the V gene TRBV7-9; tentatively, D is TRBD1 (6 bases). The V gene's germline CDR1 is SEHNR and CDR2 FQNEAQ (reference sequence). With 3 bases removed from V and 2 bases from J, the gap between germline ends came to 10 bases. The CDR3 is 14 amino acids. The CDR3 here is CASSLGRGNYGYTF. The CDR3 DNA reads as TGTGCCAGCAGCTTGGGCAGGGGAAACTATGGCTACACCTTC.

The V call is TRBV20-1, the J call TRBJ2-7, with 9 bases lining up with TRBD2. V shed 6 bases, J shed 1 base, and the junction held 10 bases outside the gene matches. CDR3 size: 15 residues. Germline-derived CDR1 and CDR2 are DFQATT and SNEGSKA (reference sequence). As DNA, the CDR3 is TGCAGTGCCACCTCGATTCTAGCGGGGTCCTACGAGCAGTACTTC. As protein: CSATSILAGSYEQYF.

The chain employs TRBV2 and TRBJ1-6, with a tentative D call TRBD1 (5 bases). V lost 9 bases to trimming and J lost 9 bases, with 15 bases between them. The CDR3 covers 13 residues. CDR1 and CDR2 from the germline V gene are SNHLY and FYNNEI. CDR3 protein: CARKGTEGSPLHF. DNA of the CDR3: TGTGCCAGGAAAGGGACTGAGGGTTCACCCCTCCACTTT.

The V gene is TRBV29-1, the J gene TRBJ1-2; a weak D match, TRBD1 (5 bases). The germline CDR1 and CDR2 sequences are SQVTM and ANQGSEA. The CDR3 consists of 13 residues. With 7 bases removed from V and 4 bases from J, the gap between germline ends came to 16 bases. CDR3 in amino acids: CSGGLQGGYGYTF. CDR3 nucleotides: TGCAGCGGGGGCCTCCAGGGTGGCTATGGCTACACCTTC.

This clonotype occurred many times. The gene calls are TRBV7-2 and TRBJ1-5; no firm D call. The CDR3 is 13 residues long. Per the germline V gene, CDR1 is SGHTA and CDR2 is FQGNSA. The V end was cut by 5 bases, the J end by 6 bases, with 11 bases between. The CDR3 DNA reads as TGTGCCAGCAGCGCCTTACTCAGTCAGCCCCAGCATTTT. Its translation is CASSALLSQPQHF.

The chain is built from TRBV10-3 and TRBJ1-1; 8 positions match TRBD1. V trimming: 4 bases; J trimming: 0 bases; junction bases outside the gene matches: 4. The CDR3 consists of 15 residues. The germline V gene encodes CDR1 ENHRY and CDR2 SYGVKD. DNA for the CDR3: TGTGCCATCAGTGCCCGGACAGGGATGAACACTGAAGCTTTCTTT. It encodes CAISARTGMNTEAFF.

This sequence joins TRBV20-1 and TRBJ2-7, with 12 bases that match TRBD2. Unmatched junction bases numbered 2, after V lost 7 bases and J lost 1 base. Per the germline V gene, CDR1 is DFQATT and CDR2 is SNEGSKA (reference sequence). There are 13 residues in the CDR3. This CDR3 reads CSGGLAGSYEQYF. CDR3 in DNA: TGCAGTGGCGGACTAGCGGGGTCCTACGAGCAGTACTTC.

V usage is TRBV5-4 and J usage is TRBJ2-7; 9 positions match TRBD2. V lost 4 bases, J lost 5 bases, and 10 bases stayed unmatched. The germline CDR1 and CDR2 sequences are SGHNT and YYREEE (reference sequence). The CDR3 consists of 15 residues. The CDR3 nucleotides read TGTGCCAGCAGCACCGAACTAGCGGGTCTCAACGAGCAGTACTTC. Translated, it gives CASSTELAGLNEQYF.

This clonotype was recorded only once. J is TRBJ2-7 and V is TRBV7-9, with D perhaps TRBD1 (6 bases). The CDR3 spans 15 residues. V gave up 11 bases and J gave up 6 bases, with 26 bases separating them. Germline V gene sequence: CDR1 SEHNR, CDR2 FQNEAQ (reference sequence). CDR3 in amino acids: CAGWDTADLKGEQYF. The DNA for the CDR3 is TGTGCCGGCTGGGACACCGCAGACCTCAAGGGCGAGCAGTACTTC.

The chain employs TRBV15 and TRBJ1-1, with D hard to call. The V end was cut by 0 bases, the J end by 6 bases, with 26 bases between. The CDR3 runs to 19 residues. Germline V gene sequence: CDR1 LNHNV, CDR2 YYDKDF (reference sequence). For the CDR3, the DNA is TGTGCCACCAGCAGAGATGGATCAAGGATGGAACACCGGGGAGCTGAAGCTTTCTTT. This translates into CATSRDGSRMEHRGAEAFF.

This clonotype was seen many times. The rearrangement links TRBV10-2 to TRBJ1-1; the D is unclear. CDR1 and CDR2 (germline): WSHSY, SAAADI. The CDR3 is 14 residues long. V was pared by 0 bases and J by 5 bases, with 10 bases between. DNA for the CDR3: TGCGCCAGCAGTGAGTCAGGGAGAGGGACTGAAGCTTTCTTT. It codes for CASSESGRGTEAFF.

The chain's CDR3 is CSAEGLGRWNEQFF. In DNA form, the CDR3 reads TGCAGCGCCGAGGGCCTGGGTCGGTGGAATGAGCAGTTCTTC. The genes are TRBV29-1 and TRBJ2-1; D possibly corresponds to TRBD2 (5 bases). The CDR3 consists of 14 residues. V was trimmed by 7 bases and J by 7 bases, leaving 20 bases between them. Germline CDR1 SQVTM, CDR2 ANQGSEA.

In its sample, this clonotype is medium-sized (0.01 to 0.1%). J is TRBJ2-1 and V is TRBV20-1; maybe TRBD2 (5 bases). Germline-derived CDR1 and CDR2 are DFQATT and SNEGSKA (reference sequence). This CDR3 spans 16 amino acids. V lost 0 bases to trimming and J lost 12 bases, with 24 bases between them. This CDR3 is CSARDQRTAADSRQFF. The CDR3 nucleotides read TGCAGTGCTAGAGATCAGAGGACTGCCGCCGATTCACGGCAGTTCTTC.

In this sample, this clonotype turned up many times. The chain has TRBV19 and TRBJ1-4; 11 positions agree with TRBD1. The germline V gene encodes CDR1 LNHDA and CDR2 SQIVND (reference sequence). The CDR3 consists of 14 residues. With V trimmed by 9 bases and J by 2 bases, 2 bases remained unmatched. The CDR3 protein is CASRDRGTNEKLFF. Written as DNA, the CDR3 is TGTGCCAGCCGGGACAGGGGGACTAATGAAAAACTGTTTTTT.

This clonotype was detected ten times or more. The rearrangement uses TRBV10-3 and TRBJ1-6; TRBD1 aligns across 7 bases. Germline CDR1 ENHRY, CDR2 SYGVKD. V was clipped by 10 bases and J by 7 bases; unmatched bases: 16. This CDR3 has 16 residues. The DNA for the CDR3 is TGTGCCAACCCGACAGGGAGGTCAGTTCGGAATTCACCCCTCCACTTT. This codes for CANPTGRSVRNSPLHF.

The rearrangement joins TRBV25-1 to TRBJ2-5; D may be TRBD2 (6 bases). The CDR3 contains 14 residues. CDR1 and CDR2 from the germline V gene are MGHDK and SYGVNS. V lost 2 bases, J lost 4 bases, and 11 bases lay in between. The CDR3 DNA sequence: TGTGCCAGCAGTGAACCCCGGGAGAGAGAGACCCAGTACTTC. It specifies CASSEPRERETQYF.

In this sample, this clonotype turned up once. The V call is TRBV6-1, the J call TRBJ2-7; 8 bases agree with TRBD2. V lost 4 bases, J lost 1 base, and 9 bases stayed unmatched. CDR1 is MNHNS, CDR2 SASEGT, per germline. CDR3 size: 16 residues. For the CDR3, the DNA is TGTGCCAGCAGTGTCGGGGGGGCAGCGTTGTCCTACGAGCAGTACTTC. Translated, it gives CASSVGGAALSYEQYF.

This clonotype has a count of ten or more. J is TRBJ2-5 and V is TRBV13; D gene uncertain. CDR3 length equals 14 residues. Trimming pared 5 bases from V and 4 bases from J, leaving 14 bases between. CDR1 and CDR2 from the germline V gene are PRHDT and FYEKMQ (reference sequence). DNA for the CDR3: TGTGCCAGCAGCACGACTGGTAGCCCAGAGACCCAGTACTTC. Its translation: CASSTTGSPETQYF.

The sample holds one count of this clonotype. The rearrangement joins TRBV29-1 to TRBJ1-1; D is ambiguous. Germline loops: CDR1 SQVTM, CDR2 ANQGSEA. V lost 7 bases and J 7 bases, leaving 10 bases between the germline ends. The CDR3 is 10 amino acids. The CDR3 sequence is CSASVGEAFF. The CDR3 DNA sequence: TGCAGCGCCAGTGTTGGTGAAGCTTTCTTT.

About this clonotype: A much larger clone lies a single base off, so this may be a read error. The rearrangement joins TRBV9 to TRBJ1-5, with D hard to call. The CDR3 totals 15 residues. Trimming removed 6 bases from V and 2 bases from J, with 15 bases in between. Germline V gene sequence: CDR1 SGDLS, CDR2 YYNGEE. The CDR3 loop reads CASTVLENGNQPQHF. DNA of the CDR3: TGTGCCAGCACGGTCCTGGAAAATGGCAATCAGCCCCAGCATTTT.

This clonotype was detected a few times. The chain has TRBV28 and TRBJ1-2, with D possibly being TRBD1 (5 bases). Looked up from germline, CDR1 is MDHEN and CDR2 is SYDVKM. V shed 6 bases and J shed 9 bases, with 23 bases lying between them. This CDR3 spans 15 amino acids. The CDR3 DNA reads as TGTGCCAGCAGGCCCGGGACGACGGCTCAGGGCCGCTACACCTTC. It encodes CASRPGTTAQGRYTF.

This clonotype is categorized as medium-sized. The chain employs TRBV7-6 and TRBJ2-7; D might be TRBD2 (5 bases). Germline V gene sequence: CDR1 SGHVS, CDR2 FNYEAQ. This CDR3 comprises 13 residues. V lost 3 bases and J 7 bases, leaving 13 bases between the germline ends. The chain's CDR3 is CASSLGRSGEQYF. The CDR3 coding sequence is TGTGCCAGCAGCTTGGGCAGATCGGGGGAGCAGTACTTC.